These 17 T cell receptor beta chains share one sample of origin, sequenced in a study of cytomegalovirus exposure and HLA in healthy donors (dated by TCRdb to 2015 to 2018). The method was the immunoSEQ multiplex PCR assay. The multiplex PCR relied on a mix of 60 forward primers for TCR Vbeta segments and 13 reverse primers for TCR Jbeta segments. Imported from immuneACCESS, the table was reduced by TCRdb to in-frame sequences with V and J called. These copies leave out some clones; in studies compared against another copy, an unresolved V gene accounts for under half, and the cause of the remainder is not known. Here the sample has about 130,000 clones; roughly 80% occur a single time. Of the sample, about 3.9% is held by the ten largest clones. The sample was PBMCs. The receptors derive from a woman aged 40 to 50 in good health and CMV-seropositive.

This clone turned up a few times. The chain links TRBV29-1 to TRBJ2-7, with D possibly matching TRBD1 (6 bases). There are 14 residues in the CDR3. Germline V gene lookup returns CDR1 SQVTM and CDR2 ANQGSEA. V shed 4 bases and J shed 6 bases, with 19 bases lying between them. The DNA of the CDR3 is TGCAGCGTTGGGGGGCGAGGGACGTCTAGCGAGCAGTACTTC. Translation: CSVGGRGTSSEQYF.

DNA of the CDR3: TGTGCCAGCAGTGGAAGTGCAGGGGCTCCCTCTGGGGCCAACGTCCTGACTTTC. As protein: CASSGSAGAPSGANVLTF. V is TRBV27 and J is TRBJ2-6, with D perhaps TRBD1 (6 bases). The V gene's germline CDR1 is MNHEY and CDR2 SMNVEV (reference sequence). V was clipped by 5 bases and J by 0 bases, with 17 bases between them. This CDR3 region has 18 residues.

The gene calls are TRBV9 and TRBJ2-7; 9 bases agree with TRBD1. CDR3 size: 16 residues. Germline loops: CDR1 SGDLS, CDR2 YYNGEE. V was pared by 0 bases and J by 5 bases, with 9 bases of the junction left unmatched. The CDR3 nucleotides are TGTGCCAGCAGCGTAGCTGGGGGACAGGGTGATGACGAGCAGTACTTC. Its translation is CASSVAGGQGDDEQYF. The full variable domain, its missing parts supplied by reference TRBV9 and TRBJ2-7, is DSGVTQTPKHLITATGQRVTLRCSPRSGDLSVYWYQQSLDQGLQFLIQYYNGEERAKGNILERFSAQQFPDLHSELNLSSLELGDSALYFCASSVAGGQGDDEQYFGPGTRLTVT.

The chain employs TRBV20-1 and TRBJ2-5, with D perhaps TRBD2 (5 bases). Trimming cost V 3 bases and J 3 bases, with 5 bases left between them. Germline values: CDR1 DFQATT, CDR2 SNEGSKA (reference sequence). This CDR3 comprises 11 residues. The CDR3 DNA reads as TGCAGTGCTAGGCGGGAAGAGACCCAGTACTTC. Amino acids: CSARREETQYF.

This chain joins TRBV4-3 and TRBJ1-2; D not resolved. Germline V gene data show CDR1 as LGHNA and CDR2 as YSLEER. Trimming took 2 bases from V and 4 from J, leaving 14 bases between them. The length of the CDR3 is 15 residues. The CDR3: CASSQIMEGSYGYTF. The CDR3 DNA reads TGCGCCAGCAGCCAAATAATGGAAGGGAGCTATGGCTACACCTTC.

V usage is TRBV19 and J usage is TRBJ2-5, with D possibly being TRBD2 (6 bases). The germline V gene encodes CDR1 LNHDA and CDR2 SQIVND (reference sequence). This CDR3 has 12 amino acids. Between the trimmed V and J ends, which lost 6 bases and 11 bases, there was a span of 16 bases. The CDR3 bases are TGTGCCAGTAGCGAAATAGCTCGGGAGCAGTACTTC. Encoded protein: CASSEIAREQYF.

The chain's CDR3 is CASSEPSGSSYEQYF. The CDR3 DNA reads as TGTGCCAGCAGTGAACCTAGCGGGAGCTCCTACGAGCAGTACTTC. V and J are TRBV2 and TRBJ2-7; 10 bases agree with TRBD2. With V trimmed by 2 bases and J by 0 bases, 1 base remained unmatched. Per the germline V gene, CDR1 is SNHLY and CDR2 is FYNNEI. The CDR3 is made up of 15 amino acids.

The V call is TRBV7-9, the J call TRBJ2-7; D perhaps matches TRBD1 (5 bases). The germline V gene has CDR1 SEHNR and CDR2 FQNEAQ (reference sequence). The CDR3 length is 14 residues. The V and J ends lost 3 bases and 5 bases respectively, with 14 bases between them. The DNA of the CDR3 is TGTGCCAGCAGCTTTTTGGGGCTTGTTGACGAGCAGTACTTC. This translates into CASSFLGLVDEQYF.

The chain recombines TRBV10-3 with TRBJ1-1; 7 nucleotides match TRBD1. V was pared by 4 bases and J by 1 base, with 3 bases of the junction left unmatched. The V gene's germline CDR1 is ENHRY and CDR2 SYGVKD. This CDR3 has 14 amino acids. The CDR3 loop reads CAISGDRENTEAFF. For the CDR3, the DNA is TGTGCCATCAGTGGAGACAGGGAGAACACTGAAGCTTTCTTT.

V usage is TRBV5-6 and J usage is TRBJ2-1; possibly TRBD2 for D (5 bases). CDR3 length: 16 amino acids. Germline V gene data show CDR1 as SGHDT and CDR2 as YYEEEE. V lost 7 bases and J lost 3, with 20 bases in between. In DNA, the CDR3 is TGTGCCAGCTCCTTGGCAGGACTTACGAGCTACAATGAGCAGTTCTTC. Translating gives CASSLAGLTSYNEQFF.

The chain links TRBV11-3 to TRBJ1-1; 7 bases are shared with TRBD1. Germline CDR1 SGHNT, CDR2 YENEEA. Trimming at V came to 4 bases and at J to 4 bases, leaving 6 bases not matched to a gene. The length of the CDR3 is 14 residues. The CDR3 is CASSSQGRRTEAFF. The CDR3 DNA follows: TGTGCCAGCAGCTCACAGGGGAGGCGCACTGAAGCTTTCTTT.

The rearrangement links TRBV25-1 to TRBJ1-1; 7 nucleotides line up with TRBD1. The junction had 4 bases not matched to a gene; V was cut back by 2 bases and J by 1 base. Germline CDR1 and CDR2: MGHDK and SYGVNS. The CDR3 extends over 15 amino acids. This CDR3 is CASSEEGAGNTEAFF. The CDR3 DNA is TGTGCCAGCAGTGAAGAGGGGGCAGGGAACACTGAAGCTTTCTTT.

A word on this clone: One end of the junction does not line up with germline, which may come from a read error. The chain joins TRBV19 to TRBJ2-5; TRBD2 matches 9 bases. This CDR3 comprises 15 residues. Looked up from germline, CDR1 is LNHDA and CDR2 is SQIVND (reference sequence). As DNA, the CDR3 is TGCGCCACCGGCGGGAGGGCCGGATGGCAAGAGACCCAGTACTTC. Its protein product is CATGGRAGWQETQYF.

V is TRBV4-2 and J is TRBJ2-3; D uncertain. CDR1 and CDR2 (germline): LGHNA, YNFKEQ. The V end was cut by 0 bases, the J end by 5 bases, with 15 bases between. This CDR3 region has 16 residues. The CDR3 loop reads CASSQEGGSPLDTQYF. The DNA for the CDR3 is TGTGCCAGCAGCCAAGAAGGCGGCTCCCCCCTAGATACGCAGTATTTT.

Only one count was recorded for this clone. The V call is TRBV6-1, the J call TRBJ2-2, with D possibly matching TRBD1 (6 bases). CDR1 is MNHNS, CDR2 SASEGT, per germline. The CDR3 totals 17 residues. Trimming stripped 4 bases from V and 3 bases from J, with 18 bases between. This CDR3 is CASSAGHRVGDTGELFF. The CDR3 DNA is TGTGCCAGCAGTGCGGGGCACAGGGTGGGGGACACCGGGGAGCTGTTTTTT.

The chain is built from TRBV2 and TRBJ2-7, with 11 bases matching TRBD2. The CDR3 loop spans 14 amino acids. The V segment lost 3 bases and the J segment 3 bases; nucleotides outside the gene matches: 1. Germline V CDR1 and CDR2: SNHLY, FYNNEI. CDR3 in DNA: TGTGCCAGCAGTGATGGGACTAGCGGCTACGAGCAGTACTTC. This sequence encodes CASSDGTSGYEQYF.

This clone appeared a few times. The chain recombines TRBV27 with TRBJ1-1; 10 nucleotides match TRBD1. The CDR3 has 14 amino acids. Germline CDR1 MNHEY, CDR2 SMNVEV (reference sequence). Losses at the gene ends were 5 bases for V and 5 bases for J; bases not matched to a gene: 5. CDR3 loop: CASSADRGGTEAFF. The CDR3 nucleotides read TGTGCCAGCAGTGCGGACAGGGGGGGGACTGAAGCTTTCTTT.